One and the same sample provided the 3 T cell receptor beta chains below, sequenced in a study of blood T cell repertoires in COVID-19. TCRdb's copy holds only in-frame clones and misses some; the assay was immunoSEQ multiplex PCR. The profile covers some 250,000 clones, with about 88% appearing a single time and more than 6.5% taken by the ten largest. Input material: peripheral blood. The receptors originated from an older woman with active or convalescent COVID-19.

V gene TRBV27 combines with J gene TRBJ1-1; no firm D call. The V and J ends lost 7 bases and 6 bases respectively, with 15 bases between them. CDR3 length: 13 amino acids. Germline CDR1 and CDR2: MNHEY and SMNVEV (reference sequence). The CDR3 reads CASTPSREAEAFF. The CDR3 coding sequence is TGTGCCAGCACCCCCTCCCGGGAGGCTGAAGCTTTCTTT.

The rearrangement links TRBV18 to TRBJ1-1; D gene uncertain. Germline V gene lookup returns CDR1 KGHSH and CDR2 LQKENI. The CDR3 covers 16 residues. Trimming took off 6 bases at V and 2 bases at J, with 19 bases between the two ends. The CDR3 is CASSELYISVNTEAFF. CDR3 sequence (DNA): TGTGCCAGCTCCGAGCTTTATATCAGCGTAAACACTGAAGCTTTCTTT.

This chain joins TRBV5-1 and TRBJ2-2; perhaps TRBD2 as D (7 bases). The length of the CDR3 is 15 residues. V lost 4 bases, J lost 6 bases, and 16 bases lay in between. Per the germline V gene, CDR1 is SGHRS and CDR2 is YFSETQ. For the CDR3, the DNA is TGCGCCAGCAGCCCGGAGGGGGGGCCGGCCGGGGAGCTGTTTTTT. Its translation is CASSPEGGPAGELFF.